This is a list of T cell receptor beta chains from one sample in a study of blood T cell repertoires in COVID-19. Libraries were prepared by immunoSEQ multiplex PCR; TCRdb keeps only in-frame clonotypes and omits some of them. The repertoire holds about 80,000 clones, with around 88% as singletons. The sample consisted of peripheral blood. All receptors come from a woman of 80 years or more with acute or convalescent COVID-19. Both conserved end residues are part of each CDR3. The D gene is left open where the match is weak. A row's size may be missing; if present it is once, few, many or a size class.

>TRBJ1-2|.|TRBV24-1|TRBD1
CATSDSDRGHGYTF
TGTGCCACCAGTGATTCGGACAGGGGACATGGCTACACCTTC
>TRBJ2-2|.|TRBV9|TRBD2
CASSVAGVAGAGTGELFF
TGTGCCAGCAGCGTAGCTGGCGTAGCGGGAGCCGGGACCGGGGAGCTGTTTTTT
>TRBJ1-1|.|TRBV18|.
CASSLQGGEVEAFF
TGTGCCAGCTCTCTCCAAGGAGGGGAGGTTGAAGCTTTCTTT
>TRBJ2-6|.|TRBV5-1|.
CASRLQVSGANVLTF
TGCGCCAGCAGGTTACAGGTCTCTGGGGCCAACGTCCTGACTTTC
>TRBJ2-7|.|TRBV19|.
CASSLGGEDEQYF
TGTGCCAGTAGTTTGGGGGGAGAAGACGAGCAGTACTTC
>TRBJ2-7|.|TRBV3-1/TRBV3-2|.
CASSHRGYEQYF
TGTGCCAGCAGCCATCGGGGATACGAGCAGTACTTC
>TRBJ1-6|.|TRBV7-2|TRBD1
CASSSAGTGTFYNSPLHF
TGTGCCAGCAGCTCCGCGGGGACAGGAACCTTCTATAATTCACCCCTCCACTTT
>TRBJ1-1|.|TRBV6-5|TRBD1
CASSKGQAEAFF
TGTGCCAGCAGTAAGGGACAGGCGGAAGCTTTCTTT
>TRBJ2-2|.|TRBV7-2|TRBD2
CASSPGGLRAGELFF
TGTGCCAGCAGCCCGGGGGGGCTTAGGGCCGGGGAGCTGTTTTTT
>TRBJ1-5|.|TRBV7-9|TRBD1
CASSPGGTEPQHF
TGTGCCAGCAGCCCAGGGGGGACGGAGCCCCAGCATTTT
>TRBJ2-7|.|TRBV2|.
CASSRAYEQYF
TGTGCCAGCAGTAGAGCCTACGAGCAGTACTTC
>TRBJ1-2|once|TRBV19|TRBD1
CASIGRGQANYGYTF
TGTGCCAGCATTGGCAGGGGGCAAGCTAACTATGGCTACACCTTC
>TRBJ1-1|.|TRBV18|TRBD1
CASSRDRGTVGTEAFF
TGTGCCAGCTCACGGGACAGGGGGACGGTGGGCACTGAAGCTTTCTTT
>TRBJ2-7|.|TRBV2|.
CASSGVRGFEQYF
TGTGCCAGCAGTGGAGTACGAGGTTTTGAGCAGTACTTC
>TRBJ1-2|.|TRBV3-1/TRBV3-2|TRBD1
CASSQVPGTGSRNYGYTF
TGTGCCAGCAGCCAAGTCCCCGGGACAGGTTCCCGAAACTATGGCTACACCTTC
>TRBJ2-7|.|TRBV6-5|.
CASSKTGVSSYEQYF
TGTGCCAGCAGTAAAACAGGAGTAAGCTCCTACGAGCAGTACTTC
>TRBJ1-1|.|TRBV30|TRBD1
CAWRPDRSTEAFF
TGTGCCTGGCGTCCGGACAGGAGCACTGAAGCTTTCTTT
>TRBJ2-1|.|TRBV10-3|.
CAIRPGSSSDHSYNEQFF
TGTGCCATCAGGCCCGGGAGTTCTAGCGACCACTCCTACAATGAGCAGTTCTTC
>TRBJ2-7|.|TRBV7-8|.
CASSALQGDEQYF
TGTGCCAGCAGCGCGTTACAGGGCGACGAGCAGTACTTC
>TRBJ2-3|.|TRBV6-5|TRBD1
CASSPWTGITDTQYF
TGTGCCAGCTCACCGTGGACAGGGATCACAGATACGCAGTATTTT
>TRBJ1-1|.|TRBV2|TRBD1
CASSFRTGETEAFF
TGTGCCAGCAGCTTTCGAACAGGGGAGACTGAAGCTTTCTTT
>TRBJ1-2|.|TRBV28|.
CASLPGSIGGNYGYTF
TGTGCCAGTCTTCCTGGATCGATAGGGGGAAACTATGGCTACACCTTC